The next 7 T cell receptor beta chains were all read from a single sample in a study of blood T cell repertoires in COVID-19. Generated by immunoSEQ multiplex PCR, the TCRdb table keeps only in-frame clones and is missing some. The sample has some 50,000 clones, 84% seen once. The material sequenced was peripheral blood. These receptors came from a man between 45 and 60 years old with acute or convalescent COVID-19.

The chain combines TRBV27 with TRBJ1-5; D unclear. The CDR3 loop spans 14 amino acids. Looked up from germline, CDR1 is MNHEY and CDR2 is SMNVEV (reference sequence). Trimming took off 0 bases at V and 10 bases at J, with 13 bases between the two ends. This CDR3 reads CASSLSWPGGPQHF. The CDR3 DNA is TGTGCCAGCAGTTTATCGTGGCCGGGAGGCCCCCAGCATTTT.

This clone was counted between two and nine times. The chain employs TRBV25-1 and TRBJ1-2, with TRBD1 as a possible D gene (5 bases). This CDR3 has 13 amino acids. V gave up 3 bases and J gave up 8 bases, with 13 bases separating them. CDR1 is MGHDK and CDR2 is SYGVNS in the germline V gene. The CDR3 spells CASSDGGAGGYTF. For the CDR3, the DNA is TGTGCCAGCAGTGATGGAGGGGCGGGAGGCTACACCTTC.

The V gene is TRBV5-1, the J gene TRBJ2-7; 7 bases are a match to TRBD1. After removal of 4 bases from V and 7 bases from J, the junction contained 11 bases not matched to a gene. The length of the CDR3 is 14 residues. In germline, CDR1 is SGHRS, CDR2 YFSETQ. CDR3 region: CASSPGSRGREQYF. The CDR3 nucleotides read TGCGCCAGCAGCCCTGGCAGCAGGGGGAGAGAGCAGTACTTC. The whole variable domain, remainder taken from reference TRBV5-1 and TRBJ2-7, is KAGVTQTPRYLIKTRGQQVTLSCSPISGHRSVSWYQQTPGQGLQFLFEYFSETQRNKGNFPGRFSGRQFSNSRSEMNVSTLELGDSALYLCASSPGSRGREQYFGPGTRLTVT.

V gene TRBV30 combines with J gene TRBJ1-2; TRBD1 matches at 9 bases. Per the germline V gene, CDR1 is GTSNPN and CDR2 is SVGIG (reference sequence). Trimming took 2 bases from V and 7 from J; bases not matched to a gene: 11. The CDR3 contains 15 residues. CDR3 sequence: CAWSSWDRDPLGYTF. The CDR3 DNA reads TGTGCCTGGAGTTCCTGGGACAGGGACCCCCTTGGCTACACCTTC.

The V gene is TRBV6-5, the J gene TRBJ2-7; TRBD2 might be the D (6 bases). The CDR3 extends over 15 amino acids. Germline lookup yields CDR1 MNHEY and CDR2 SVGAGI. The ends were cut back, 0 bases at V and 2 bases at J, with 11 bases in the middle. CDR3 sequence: CASSYSQGGAYEQYF. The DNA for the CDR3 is TGTGCCAGCAGTTACTCTCAGGGAGGCGCCTACGAGCAGTACTTC.

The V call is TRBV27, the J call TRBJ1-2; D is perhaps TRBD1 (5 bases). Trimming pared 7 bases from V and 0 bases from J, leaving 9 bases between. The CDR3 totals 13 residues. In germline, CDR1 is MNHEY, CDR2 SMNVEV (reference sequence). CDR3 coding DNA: TGTGCCAGCAAAACAGGAGCTAACTATGGCTACACCTTC. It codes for CASKTGANYGYTF.

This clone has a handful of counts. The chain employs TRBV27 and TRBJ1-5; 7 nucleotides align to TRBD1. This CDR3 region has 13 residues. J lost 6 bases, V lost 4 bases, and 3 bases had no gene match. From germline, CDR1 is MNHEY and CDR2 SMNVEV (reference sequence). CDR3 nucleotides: TGTGCCAGCAGTTCGGGACAGTTTCAGCCCCAGCATTTT. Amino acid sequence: CASSSGQFQPQHF.